This T cell receptor (beta chain) was profiled in a study of response to subunit inactivated influenza vaccine. TCRdb recomputed calls from the RT-PCR reads with MiXCR, one row per CDR3 protein. The data hold about 780,000 distinct CDR3 sequences, with 15% to 20% observed a single time. The V gene's germline CDR1 is DFQATT and CDR2 SNEGSKA (reference sequence). This CDR3 contains 15 residues. V lost 4 bases, J lost 1 base, and 8 bases stayed unmatched. About this clonotype: Its target is unknown.

The study, taken as a whole, reports: Researchers suggested that each seasonal influenza vaccination recruits few new T cells.

The chain carries TRBV20-1 and TRBJ2-7; 9 bases map to TRBD1. The starting material was PBMCs from blood, obtained 4 to 6 days after vaccination. This receptor was obtained from a man over 45 who received an inactivated influenza vaccine. DNA for the CDR3: TGCAGTGCTAACAAACCGGGACAGGGATCCTACGAGCAGTACTTC. Protein product: CSANKPGQGSYEQYF.